A selection of T cell receptor beta chains follows, all from one sample in a study of cytomegalovirus exposure and HLA in healthy donors. The method was immunoSEQ multiplex PCR; TCRdb's version includes in-frame clones alone and lacks a portion of them. The data contain over 150,000 clones, roughly four fifths of them singletons. The sequencing input was PBMCs. The receptors stem from a girl under 18 in good health and CMV-seropositive. The CDR3 runs from the conserved cysteine through the conserved F or W. Fields, in order: CDR3 protein, D gene, J gene, V gene. A D gene is named only where the DNA matches it firmly.

CASSTQDTVFYGYTF	-	TRBJ1-2	TRBV27
CASSRVILNTEAFF	-	TRBJ1-1	TRBV2
CSAAGNNEQYF	-	TRBJ2-7	TRBV20-1
CASGLEILGQGLYEQYF	TRBD1	TRBJ2-7	TRBV12-5
CASSLPGQGGVGELFF	TRBD1	TRBJ2-2	TRBV7-9
CASRVDRAGTEAFF	TRBD1	TRBJ1-1	TRBV2
CASSGLVYEQYF	TRBD2	TRBJ2-7	TRBV6-6
CASSLDRGWETQYF	TRBD1	TRBJ2-5	TRBV5-1
CASSPIQGEAFF	TRBD1	TRBJ1-1	TRBV18
CASSPWGPGGYF	-	TRBJ2-7	TRBV6-6
CASSLARGGTGELFF	TRBD2	TRBJ2-2	TRBV7-2
CASSQDRDRGNYGYTF	TRBD1	TRBJ1-2	TRBV4-1
CASSARQGVGTGELFF	TRBD1	TRBJ2-2	TRBV9
CASSLDRVNLNTEAFF	TRBD1	TRBJ1-1	TRBV7-6
CASSLVGTDYSYEQYF	TRBD1	TRBJ2-7	TRBV7-9
CASSRGGALIEAFF	TRBD1	TRBJ1-1	TRBV2
CASSLGGQGGFKNIQYF	TRBD1	TRBJ2-4	TRBV28
CATQDSSANTEAFF	-	TRBJ1-1	TRBV28
CASSVSSDTQYF	-	TRBJ2-3	TRBV9
CASSPYPGTEAFF	-	TRBJ1-1	TRBV7-2
CSVAGTARVGETQYF	TRBD1	TRBJ2-5	TRBV29-1
CASSLRAGGTAETQYF	-	TRBJ2-5	TRBV27
CASSFGSGAEETQYF	-	TRBJ2-5	TRBV11-3
CASSQAGLAGEETQYF	TRBD2	TRBJ2-5	TRBV4-2
CASSEELRGQASWGYTF	TRBD1	TRBJ1-2	TRBV6-1
CASSYLAGSTDTQYF	-	TRBJ2-3	TRBV11-2
CASSLTGGGQPQHF	TRBD1	TRBJ1-5	TRBV27
CASSYSAGGKGYTF	TRBD1	TRBJ1-2	TRBV6-6
CAWSPGTPGGPQHF	-	TRBJ1-5	TRBV30
CASTRTSGPYNEQFF	TRBD2	TRBJ2-1	TRBV7-2
CASSLGGTDTQYF	TRBD2	TRBJ2-3	TRBV7-9
CASSVAGRGTDTQYF	TRBD2	TRBJ2-3	TRBV9
CASSPGGQGQPQHF	TRBD1	TRBJ1-5	TRBV6-5
CASSRDRDLNNSPLHF	TRBD1	TRBJ1-6	TRBV5-6
CASIFDGVETQYF	-	TRBJ2-5	TRBV2
CASSEQGVTEAFF	TRBD1	TRBJ1-1	TRBV25-1
CATSRGGTGYNEQFF	TRBD1	TRBJ2-1	TRBV15
CASSPGGQPQHF	-	TRBJ1-5	TRBV6-5
CASSPRGTSTDTQYF	-	TRBJ2-3	TRBV11-1
CASSLVSCWDRGCEQYF	TRBD1	TRBJ2-7	TRBV7-7
CATSRDGTAFYGYTF	-	TRBJ1-2	TRBV15
CASSRDNRQLSNQPQHF	-	TRBJ1-5	TRBV5-1
CAWSPGTVSTDTQYF	TRBD1	TRBJ2-3	TRBV30
CASSSYGGAADTQYF	TRBD2	TRBJ2-3	TRBV5-6
CAPGPINSGNTIYF	-	TRBJ1-3	TRBV2
CASSPKGEAFF	-	TRBJ1-1	TRBV18
CASSQPGQSLPNEKLFF	-	TRBJ1-4	TRBV4-1
CASSGDRRNTIYF	TRBD1	TRBJ1-3	TRBV5-4
CASSQDYIGQARGATNEKLFF	TRBD1	TRBJ1-4	TRBV4-2
CASSLAKNTEAFF	-	TRBJ1-1	TRBV28
CASTNRGDYTF	TRBD1	TRBJ1-2	TRBV19
CASSQVMLESNQPQHF	-	TRBJ1-5	TRBV4-2
CASSLGSTLNTEAFF	-	TRBJ1-1	TRBV5-1
CASSNQGVGAFF	TRBD1	TRBJ1-1	TRBV2
CAISDSSGGTPSNNEQFF	TRBD2	TRBJ2-1	TRBV10-3
CASSGGAPHTDTQYF	-	TRBJ2-3	TRBV13
CASSLGQFEAFF	-	TRBJ1-1	TRBV7-9